The 8 T cell receptor beta chains presented below share a single source sample, sequenced in a study of cytomegalovirus exposure and HLA in healthy donors. The primer mix had 60 Vbeta and 13 Jbeta primers. TCRdb's copy holds only in-frame clones and misses some; the assay was immunoSEQ multiplex PCR. This repertoire includes tens of thousands of clones. The specimen was PBMCs. The receptors here all came from a woman aged 35 to 49 in good health and CMV-seropositive.

The rearrangement uses TRBV6-1 and TRBJ2-7; D is uncertain. The V gene's germline CDR1 is MNHNS and CDR2 SASEGT. The germline V and J ends were trimmed by 4 bases and 5 bases, with 12 bases remaining between them. This CDR3 spans 13 amino acids. The DNA for the CDR3 is TGTGCCAGCAGTGGACAACAGAGAAACGAGCAGTACTTC. Translated: CASSGQQRNEQYF.

The V call is TRBV4-1, the J call TRBJ2-3, with 7 bases matching TRBD2. With V trimmed by 2 bases and J by 3 bases, 14 bases remained unmatched. In germline, CDR1 is MGHRA, CDR2 YSYEKL. The CDR3 has 18 residues. CDR3 region: CASSQPYGGGERTDTQYF. The CDR3 nucleotides read TGCGCCAGCAGCCAACCCTATGGGGGAGGGGAGAGGACAGATACGCAGTATTTT.

This sequence joins TRBV11-2 and TRBJ2-7, with D uncertain. Trimming left V 0 bases short and J 0 bases short, with 6 bases between. CDR1 SGHAT and CDR2 FQNNGV come from the germline V gene. The CDR3 length is 14 residues. The CDR3 sequence is CASSLEAPSYEQYF. The CDR3, as DNA: TGTGCCAGCAGCTTAGAAGCTCCCTCCTACGAGCAGTACTTC.

V usage is TRBV21-1 and J usage is TRBJ1-6; TRBD1 is the table's D call, not checked against the DNA. TRBV21-1 is noted as a pseudogene. The CDR3 is 17 amino acids. Written as DNA, the CDR3 is TGTGCCAGCAGCAGACCGACAGGGGGCTCCTATAATTCACCCCTCCACTTT. It translates to CASSRPTGGSYNSPLHF.

The chain carries TRBV5-6 and TRBJ2-1; 7 nucleotides line up with TRBD1. The CDR3 consists of 16 residues. The junction had 5 bases not matched to a gene; V was cut back by 2 bases and J by 0 bases. Germline CDR1 reads SGHDT; CDR2 reads YYEEEE. In nucleotides, the CDR3 is TGTGCCAGCAGCTTCGTGAGACAGGGCTCCTACAATGAGCAGTTCTTC. Translated: CASSFVRQGSYNEQFF.

This chain connects TRBV5-5 to TRBJ2-1; 8 bases fit TRBD1. Germline CDR1 is SGHKS and CDR2 is YYEKEE (reference sequence). The CDR3 spans 17 residues. The ends lost 4 bases at V and 1 base at J; junction bases unmatched: 10. The CDR3 nucleotides are TGTGCCAGCAGCCCGGGACAGGAAAAAGGTTCCTACAATGAGCAGTTCTTC. This gives the protein CASSPGQEKGSYNEQFF.

The V gene is TRBV5-1, the J gene TRBJ2-2; D is possibly TRBD1 (6 bases). CDR1 and CDR2 from the germline V gene are SGHRS and YFSETQ. This CDR3 is 15 amino acids long. V lost 1 base and J lost 6, with 13 bases in between. The CDR3 loop reads CASSLTGTTSGELFF. In nucleotides, the CDR3 is TGCGCCAGCAGCTTGACAGGGACGACCTCCGGGGAGCTGTTTTTT.

The V call is TRBV19, the J call TRBJ1-1; 10 nucleotides match TRBD1. The CDR3 sequence is 16 residues long. CDR1 is LNHDA, CDR2 SQIVND, per germline (reference sequence). The V segment lost 4 bases and the J segment 0 bases; nucleotides outside the gene matches: 5. The CDR3 bases are TGTGCCAGTAGTACCACGGACAGGGGGATGAACACTGAAGCTTTCTTT. As protein: CASSTTDRGMNTEAFF.